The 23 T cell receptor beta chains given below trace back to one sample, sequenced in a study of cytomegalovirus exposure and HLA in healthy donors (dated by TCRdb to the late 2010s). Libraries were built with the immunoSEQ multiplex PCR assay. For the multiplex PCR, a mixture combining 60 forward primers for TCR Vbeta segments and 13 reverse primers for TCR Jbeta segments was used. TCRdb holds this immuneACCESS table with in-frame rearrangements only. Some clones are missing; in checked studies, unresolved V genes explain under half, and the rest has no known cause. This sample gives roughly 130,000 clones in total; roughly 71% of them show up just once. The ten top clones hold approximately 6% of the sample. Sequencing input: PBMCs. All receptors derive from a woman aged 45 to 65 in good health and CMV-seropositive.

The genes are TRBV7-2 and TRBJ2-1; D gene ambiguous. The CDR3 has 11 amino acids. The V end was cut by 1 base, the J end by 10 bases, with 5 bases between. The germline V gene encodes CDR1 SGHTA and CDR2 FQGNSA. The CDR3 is CASSLGGEQFF. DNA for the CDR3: TGTGCCAGCAGCTTAGGCGGAGAGCAGTTCTTC.

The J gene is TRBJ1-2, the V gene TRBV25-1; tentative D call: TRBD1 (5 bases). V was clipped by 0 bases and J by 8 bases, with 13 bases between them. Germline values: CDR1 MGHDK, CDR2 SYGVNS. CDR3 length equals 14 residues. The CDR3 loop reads CASSEYGDSGGYTF. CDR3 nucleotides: TGTGCCAGCAGTGAATACGGGGACTCGGGAGGCTACACCTTC.

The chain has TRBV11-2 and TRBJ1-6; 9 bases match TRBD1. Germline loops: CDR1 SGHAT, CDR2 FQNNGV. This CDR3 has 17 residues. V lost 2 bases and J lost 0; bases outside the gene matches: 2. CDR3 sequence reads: CASSLRGQGSYNSPLHF. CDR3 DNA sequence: TGTGCCAGCAGCTTAAGGGGACAGGGCTCCTATAATTCACCCCTCCACTTT.

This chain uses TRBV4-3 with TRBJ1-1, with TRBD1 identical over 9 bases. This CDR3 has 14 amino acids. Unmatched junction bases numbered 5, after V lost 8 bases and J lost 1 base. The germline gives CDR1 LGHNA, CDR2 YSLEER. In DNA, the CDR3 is TGCGCCAGCCGGGACAGGGCGACGAACACTGAAGCTTTCTTT. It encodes CASRDRATNTEAFF.

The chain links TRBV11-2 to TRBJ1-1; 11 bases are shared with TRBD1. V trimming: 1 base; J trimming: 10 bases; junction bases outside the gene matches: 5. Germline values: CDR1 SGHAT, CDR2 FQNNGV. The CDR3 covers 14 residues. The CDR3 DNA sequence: TGTGCCAGCAGCTTAGTGCGGGACAGGGGGACAGCTTTCTTT. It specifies CASSLVRDRGTAFF.

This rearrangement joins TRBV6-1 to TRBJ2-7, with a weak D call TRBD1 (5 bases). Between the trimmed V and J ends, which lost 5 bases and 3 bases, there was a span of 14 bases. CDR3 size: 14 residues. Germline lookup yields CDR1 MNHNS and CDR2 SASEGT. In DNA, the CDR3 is TGTGCCAGCAGTCCAGGGTATATGAGCTACGAGCAGTACTTC. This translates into CASSPGYMSYEQYF.

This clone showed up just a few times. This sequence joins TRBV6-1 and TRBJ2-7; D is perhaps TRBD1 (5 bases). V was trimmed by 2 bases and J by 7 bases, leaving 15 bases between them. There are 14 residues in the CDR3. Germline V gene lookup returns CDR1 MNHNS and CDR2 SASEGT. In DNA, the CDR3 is TGTGCCAGCAGTGAAAACCCAGGGCTGGGGGAGCAGTACTTC. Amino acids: CASSENPGLGEQYF.

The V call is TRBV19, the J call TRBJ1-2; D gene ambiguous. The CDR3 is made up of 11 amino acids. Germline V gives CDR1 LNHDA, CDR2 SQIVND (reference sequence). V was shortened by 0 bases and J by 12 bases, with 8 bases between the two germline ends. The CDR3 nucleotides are TGTGCCAGTAGTATAGATGAGGCGCACACCTTC. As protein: CASSIDEAHTF.

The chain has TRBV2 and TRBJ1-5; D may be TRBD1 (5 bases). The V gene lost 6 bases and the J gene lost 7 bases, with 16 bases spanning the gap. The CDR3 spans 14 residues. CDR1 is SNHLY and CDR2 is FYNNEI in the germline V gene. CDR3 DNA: TGTGCCAGCAGAGGAGGGGAGGTAGAGCAGCCCCAGCATTTT. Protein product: CASRGGEVEQPQHF.

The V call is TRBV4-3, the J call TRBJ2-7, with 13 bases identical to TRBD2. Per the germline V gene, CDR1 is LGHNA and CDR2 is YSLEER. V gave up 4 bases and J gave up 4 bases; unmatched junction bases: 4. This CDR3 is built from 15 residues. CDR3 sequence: CASSLGLAGVYEQYF. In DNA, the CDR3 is TGCGCCAGCAGCCTAGGACTAGCGGGGGTTTACGAGCAGTACTTC.

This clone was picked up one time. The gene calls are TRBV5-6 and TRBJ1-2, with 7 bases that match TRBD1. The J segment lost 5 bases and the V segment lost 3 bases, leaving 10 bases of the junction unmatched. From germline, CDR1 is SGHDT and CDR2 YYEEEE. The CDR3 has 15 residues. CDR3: CASSSPQGVAYGYTF. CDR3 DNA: TGTGCCAGCAGCTCACCGCAGGGGGTAGCGTATGGCTACACCTTC.

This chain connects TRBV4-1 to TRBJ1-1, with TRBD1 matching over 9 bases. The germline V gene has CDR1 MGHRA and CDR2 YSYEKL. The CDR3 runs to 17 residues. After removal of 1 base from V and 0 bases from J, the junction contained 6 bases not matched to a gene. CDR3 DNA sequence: TGCGCCAGCAGCCAAGCCGGGACAGGGAGATTGAACACTGAAGCTTTCTTT. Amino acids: CASSQAGTGRLNTEAFF.

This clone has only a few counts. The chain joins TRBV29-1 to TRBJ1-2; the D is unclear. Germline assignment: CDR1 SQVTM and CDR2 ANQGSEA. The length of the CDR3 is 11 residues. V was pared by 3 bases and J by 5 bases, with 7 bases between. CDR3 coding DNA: TGCAGCGTTGACAGTTTTTATGGCTACACCTTC. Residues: CSVDSFYGYTF.

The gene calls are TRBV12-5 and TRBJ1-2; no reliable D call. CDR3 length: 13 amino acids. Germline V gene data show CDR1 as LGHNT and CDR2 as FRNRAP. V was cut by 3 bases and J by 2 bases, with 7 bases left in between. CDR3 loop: CASGFGGNYGYTF. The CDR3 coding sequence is TGTGCTAGTGGTTTTGGAGGGAACTATGGCTACACCTTC.

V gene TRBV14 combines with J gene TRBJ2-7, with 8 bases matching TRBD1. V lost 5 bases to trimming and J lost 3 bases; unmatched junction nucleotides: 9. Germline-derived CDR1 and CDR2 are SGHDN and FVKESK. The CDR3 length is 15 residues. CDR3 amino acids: CASSSPGQDLYEQYF. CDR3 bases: TGTGCCAGCAGCTCACCGGGACAGGACCTCTACGAGCAGTACTTC.

The CDR3 reads CASSPSGTGPIYGYTF. DNA of the CDR3: TGTGCCAGCAGCCCCTCCGGGACAGGGCCAATCTATGGCTACACCTTC. The chain is built from TRBV6-4 and TRBJ1-2; 9 bases are a match to TRBD1. After removal of 6 bases from V and 4 bases from J, the junction contained 12 bases not matched to a gene. Germline CDR1 MRHNA, CDR2 SNTAGT. The CDR3 extends over 16 amino acids.

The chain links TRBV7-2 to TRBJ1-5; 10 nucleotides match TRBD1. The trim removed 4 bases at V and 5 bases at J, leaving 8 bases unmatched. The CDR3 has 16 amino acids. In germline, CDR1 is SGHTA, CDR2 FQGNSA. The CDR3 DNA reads TGTGCCAGCAGCTCGTTGTGGGACAGGGGTTATCAGCCCCAGCATTTT. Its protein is CASSSLWDRGYQPQHF.

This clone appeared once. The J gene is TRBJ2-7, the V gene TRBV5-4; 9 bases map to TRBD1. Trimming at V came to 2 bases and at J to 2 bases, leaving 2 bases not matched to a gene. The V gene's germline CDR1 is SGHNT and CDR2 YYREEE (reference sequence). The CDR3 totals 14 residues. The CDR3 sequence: CASSLDRGAYEQYF. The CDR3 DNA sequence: TGTGCCAGCAGCTTAGACAGGGGGGCCTACGAGCAGTACTTC.

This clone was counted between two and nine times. The CDR3 is CASSLFPRGGRGKETQYF. The CDR3 DNA is TGTGCCAGCAGCTTATTCCCGCGGGGGGGCCGGGGAAAAGAGACCCAGTACTTC. The chain has TRBV7-2 and TRBJ2-5; TRBD2 agrees at 9 bases. The junction had 13 bases not matched to a gene; V was cut back by 2 bases and J by 3 bases. Germline V gene lookup returns CDR1 SGHTA and CDR2 FQGNSA. CDR3 length equals 18 residues.

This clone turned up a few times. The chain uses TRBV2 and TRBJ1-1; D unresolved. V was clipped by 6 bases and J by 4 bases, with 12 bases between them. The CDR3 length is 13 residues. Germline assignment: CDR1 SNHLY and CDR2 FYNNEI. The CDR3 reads CASRATVPTEAFF. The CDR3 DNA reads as TGTGCCAGCAGAGCTACAGTTCCCACTGAAGCTTTCTTT. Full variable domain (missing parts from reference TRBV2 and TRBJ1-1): EPEVTQTPSHQVTQMGQEVILRCVPISNHLYFYWYRQILGQKVEFLVSFYNNEISEKSEIFDDQFSVERPDGSNFTLKIRSTKLEDSAMYFCASRATVPTEAFFGQGTRLTVV.

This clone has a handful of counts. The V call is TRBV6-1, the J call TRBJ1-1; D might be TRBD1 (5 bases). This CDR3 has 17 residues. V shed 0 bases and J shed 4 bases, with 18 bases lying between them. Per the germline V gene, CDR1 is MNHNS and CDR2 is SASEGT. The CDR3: CASSEALINAGFTEAFF. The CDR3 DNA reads TGTGCCAGCAGTGAAGCGCTTATAAACGCAGGGTTCACTGAAGCTTTCTTT.

The CDR3 reads CASSGRGAPDTQYF. The CDR3 coding sequence is TGTGCCAGCAGCGGGCGGGGGGCCCCAGATACGCAGTATTTT. The chain uses TRBV13 and TRBJ2-3; 8 bases are a match to TRBD2. Germline CDR1 and CDR2: PRHDT and FYEKMQ (reference sequence). CDR3 length equals 14 residues. Germline trimming cut 5 bases from V and 4 bases from J; bases unmatched to any gene: 5.

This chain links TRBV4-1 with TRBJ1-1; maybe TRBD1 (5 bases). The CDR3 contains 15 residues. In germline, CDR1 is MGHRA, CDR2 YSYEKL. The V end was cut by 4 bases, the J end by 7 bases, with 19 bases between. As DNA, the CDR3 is TGCGCCAGCAGCCGGGACGGGGGACGTCCGGTTGAAGCTTTCTTT. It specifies CASSRDGGRPVEAFF.